The 23 T cell receptor beta chains reported below all come from one sample, sequenced in a study of blood T cell repertoires in COVID-19. Some clones are missing from TCRdb's copy, which holds only in-frame ones; the method was immunoSEQ multiplex PCR. The table lists approximately 46,000 clones, about 89% of them singletons, with less than 8% in the top ten. The source material was peripheral blood. These receptors all come from a man aged 65-85 years with active COVID-19.

This chain connects TRBV14 to TRBJ2-7, with D possibly matching TRBD1 (6 bases). CDR1 and CDR2 (germline): SGHDN, FVKESK. The CDR3 covers 14 residues. V lost 6 bases, J lost 3 bases, and 15 bases lay in between. The CDR3 DNA follows: TGTGCCAGCAGTTTCGGCAGGGGTCTCTACGAGCAGTACTTC. This gives the protein CASSFGRGLYEQYF.

This clone was counted once. The junction departs from germline at one end; a sequencing error may be responsible. The rearrangement links TRBV6-2 or TRBV6-3 to TRBJ2-4; 7 nucleotides match TRBD1. CDR3 length: 14 residues. Per germline, CDR1 MNHEY and CDR2 SVGEGT. CDR3 loop: CASSPGTAENIQYF. The CDR3 bases are TGTGCCAGCAGTCCCGGGACAGCCGAAAACATTCAGTACTTC.

The CDR3 loop is CASSLTSGGQQTQYF. As DNA, the CDR3 is TGTGCCAGCAGCTTAACTAGCGGGGGGCAGCAGACCCAGTACTTC. V gene TRBV7-2 combines with J gene TRBJ2-5; 12 nucleotides align to TRBD2. The CDR3 has 15 residues. Trimming at V came to 2 bases and at J to 6 bases, leaving 4 bases not matched to a gene. Germline values: CDR1 SGHTA, CDR2 FQGNSA.

The chain couples TRBV30 to TRBJ2-7; TRBD2 matches at 10 bases. The CDR3 length is 14 residues. With V trimmed by 4 bases and J by 1 base, 4 bases remained unmatched. In germline, CDR1 is GTSNPN, CDR2 SVGIG (reference sequence). CDR3 coding DNA: TGTGCCTGGACCCTAGCGGGGGTATCCTACGAGCAGTACTTC. Its translation: CAWTLAGVSYEQYF. Using reference TRBV30 and TRBJ2-7 for the parts outside the CDR3, the full variable domain is SQTIHQWPATLVQPVGSPLSLECTVEGTSNPNLYWYRQAAGRGLQLLFYSVGIGQISSEVPQNLSASRPQDRQFILSSKKLLLSDSGFYLCAWTLAGVSYEQYFGPGTRLTVT.

J is TRBJ2-7 and V is TRBV7-2; a possible D gene is TRBD1 (5 bases). The CDR3 totals 14 residues. Germline CDR1 is SGHTA and CDR2 is FQGNSA. Trimming took off 2 bases at V and 1 base at J, with 9 bases between the two ends. CDR3 region: CASSLTRQSYEQYF. For the CDR3, the DNA is TGTGCCAGCAGCTTAACCAGACAGTCCTACGAGCAGTACTTC.

The chain combines TRBV6-2 or TRBV6-3 with TRBJ2-1; 8 bases align to TRBD1. CDR3 length: 16 residues. Germline CDR1 is MNHEY and CDR2 is SVGEGT. Trimming removed 5 bases from V and 4 bases from J; junction bases left unmatched: 10. In DNA form, the CDR3 reads TGTGCCAGCAGTCCCGGACAGGGCTCAGGGTACAATGAGCAGTTCTTC. Residues: CASSPGQGSGYNEQFF.

This clone occurred once. V gene TRBV5-1 combines with J gene TRBJ2-5, with unresolved D. Between the trimmed V and J ends, which lost 2 bases and 3 bases, there was a span of 5 bases. This CDR3 is built from 12 residues. CDR1 is SGHRS and CDR2 is YFSETQ in the germline V gene. The CDR3 is CASSFTEETQYF. CDR3 bases: TGCGCCAGCAGCTTCACAGAAGAGACCCAGTACTTC.

The gene calls are TRBV12-5 and TRBJ2-1, with TRBD2 matching 7 bases. Germline CDR1 and CDR2: LGHNT and FRNRAP. With V trimmed by 5 bases and J by 7 bases, 11 bases remained unmatched. The CDR3 runs 15 residues. The CDR3 reads CASGPGGGLGNEQFF. The CDR3 DNA reads TGTGCTAGTGGTCCAGGCGGGGGACTTGGTAATGAGCAGTTCTTC.

DNA of the CDR3: TGCGCCAGCAGCTCATTACTAGCGGAAAACACCGGGGAGCTGTTTTTT. This codes for CASSSLLAENTGELFF. The chain combines TRBV5-1 with TRBJ2-2, with 8 bases fitting TRBD2. CDR1 is SGHRS, CDR2 YFSETQ, per germline. Trimming at V came to 3 bases and at J to 2 bases, leaving 6 bases not matched to a gene. This CDR3 spans 16 amino acids. Combining the CDR3 with reference TRBV5-1 and TRBJ2-2 gives the whole variable domain KAGVTQTPRYLIKTRGQQVTLSCSPISGHRSVSWYQQTPGQGLQFLFEYFSETQRNKGNFPGRFSGRQFSNSRSEMNVSTLELGDSALYLCASSSLLAENTGELFFGEGSRLTVL.

This chain uses TRBV9 with TRBJ2-2; D unclear. There are 17 residues in the CDR3. Germline assignment: CDR1 SGDLS and CDR2 YYNGEE. Deletions cut 0 bases from V and 2 bases from J, with 14 bases between. CDR3 region: CASSVARSVRNTGELFF. The CDR3 coding sequence is TGTGCCAGCAGCGTAGCTCGGTCGGTTAGAAACACCGGGGAGCTGTTTTTT. Based on the CDR3 plus reference TRBV9 and TRBJ2-2, the full variable domain is DSGVTQTPKHLITATGQRVTLRCSPRSGDLSVYWYQQSLDQGLQFLIQYYNGEERAKGNILERFSAQQFPDLHSELNLSSLELGDSALYFCASSVARSVRNTGELFFGEGSRLTVL.

The chain joins TRBV20-1 to TRBJ1-2; D might be TRBD1 (5 bases). CDR3 length equals 11 residues. From germline, CDR1 is DFQATT and CDR2 SNEGSKA (reference sequence). Trimming stripped 6 bases from V and 7 bases from J, with 12 bases between. CDR3 protein: CSALPRVGYTF. The CDR3 DNA sequence: TGCAGTGCACTACCCAGGGTTGGCTACACCTTC.

The CDR3 coding sequence is TGCGCCAGCTCCCGGCGGGCCGCTAGCGGAGGCTACGAGCAGTACTTC. Translated: CASSRRAASGGYEQYF. This chain uses TRBV5-1 with TRBJ2-7; 7 bases map to TRBD2. CDR3 length: 16 amino acids. After removal of 7 bases from V and 3 bases from J, the junction contained 16 bases not matched to a gene. Germline CDR1 and CDR2: SGHRS and YFSETQ. The complete variable domain, with remaining parts taken from reference TRBV5-1 and TRBJ2-7, reads KAGVTQTPRYLIKTRGQQVTLSCSPISGHRSVSWYQQTPGQGLQFLFEYFSETQRNKGNFPGRFSGRQFSNSRSEMNVSTLELGDSALYLCASSRRAASGGYEQYFGPGTRLTVT.

The chain employs TRBV2 and TRBJ1-1; D is possibly TRBD1 (5 bases). The CDR3 totals 13 residues. Germline V lookup: CDR1 SNHLY, CDR2 FYNNEI. Trimming removed 2 bases from V and 2 bases from J, with 6 bases in between. CDR3 in amino acids: CASSEQGNTEAFF. The CDR3 DNA is TGTGCCAGCAGTGAACAGGGAAACACTGAAGCTTTCTTT.

This clone has a single count. The J gene is TRBJ2-4, the V gene TRBV5-6, with TRBD1 identical over 10 bases. With 4 bases clipped from V and 15 bases from J, the junction kept 7 bases outside the gene matches. CDR1 is SGHDT, CDR2 YYEEEE, per germline. This CDR3 spans 12 amino acids. As DNA, the CDR3 is TGTGCCAGCAGCCGCCGGGACAGGGGAGGGTACTTC. Protein sequence: CASSRRDRGGYF.

CDR3 DNA sequence: TGTGCCAGCAGTTTAAACTATCCGGGATTCTATGGCTACACCTTC. Translated, it gives CASSLNYPGFYGYTF. The chain joins TRBV28 to TRBJ1-2; D gene unclear. V gave up 2 bases and J gave up 4 bases, with 14 bases separating them. The CDR3 spans 15 residues. In germline, CDR1 is MDHEN, CDR2 SYDVKM.

As DNA, the CDR3 is TGCAGCGCTCAGGGAGGCGGAAACACCATATATTTT. Translated, it gives CSAQGGGNTIYF. This chain joins TRBV29-1 and TRBJ1-3; a weak D match, TRBD1 (5 bases). V was pared by 7 bases and J by 4 bases, with 11 bases between. This CDR3 has 12 residues. Germline V gene sequence: CDR1 SQVTM, CDR2 ANQGSEA.

The chain employs TRBV7-6 and TRBJ2-3, with D possibly being TRBD1 (6 bases). Germline loops: CDR1 SGHVS, CDR2 FNYEAQ. Trimming pared 0 bases from V and 0 bases from J, leaving 10 bases between. This CDR3 has 16 residues. The CDR3: CASSLAPRGSTDTQYF. The CDR3 DNA reads as TGTGCCAGCAGCTTAGCGCCCAGGGGAAGCACAGATACGCAGTATTTT. Based on the CDR3 plus reference TRBV7-6 and TRBJ2-3, the full variable domain is GAGVSQSPRYKVTKRGQDVALRCDPISGHVSLYWYRQALGQGPEFLTYFNYEAQQDKSGLPNDRFSAERPEGSISTLTIQRTEQRDSAMYRCASSLAPRGSTDTQYFGPGTRLTVL.

The CDR3 DNA sequence: TGTGCCAGCTACGACAGGGGTGGGTATGGCTACACCTTC. Protein: CASYDRGGYGYTF. The rearrangement joins TRBV27 to TRBJ1-2, with TRBD1 matching 8 bases. Looked up from germline, CDR1 is MNHEY and CDR2 is SMNVEV (reference sequence). This CDR3 is built from 13 residues. V was clipped by 8 bases and J by 5 bases; unmatched bases: 7.

The chain couples TRBV10-1 to TRBJ1-5; TRBD1 matches at 7 bases. This CDR3 contains 14 residues. Per the germline V gene, CDR1 is WNHNN and CDR2 is SYGVQD (reference sequence). The junction had 4 bases not matched to a gene; V was cut back by 2 bases and J by 6 bases. In DNA form, the CDR3 reads TGCGCCAGCAGTGAGACAGGGGTGGGTCAGCCCCAGCATTTT. Protein product: CASSETGVGQPQHF.

V gene TRBV11-3 combines with J gene TRBJ2-7; 8 positions agree with TRBD1. The CDR3 has 15 amino acids. The V gene end was trimmed by 2 bases and the J gene end by 4 bases; junction bases not matched to a gene: 7. In germline, CDR1 is SGHNT, CDR2 YENEEA. The CDR3 reads CASSLYGTGYYEQYF. In nucleotides, the CDR3 is TGTGCCAGCAGCTTATACGGGACAGGTTATTACGAGCAGTACTTC.

This rearrangement joins TRBV5-5 to TRBJ2-7; D unclear. CDR3 length: 11 amino acids. Germline V CDR1 and CDR2: SGHKS, YYEKEE (reference sequence). Trimming cost V 3 bases and J 4 bases, with 5 bases left between them. The CDR3 sequence: CASSSLYEQYF. The CDR3 DNA reads as TGTGCCAGCAGCTCCCTTTACGAGCAGTACTTC.

The rearrangement uses TRBV5-4 and TRBJ2-1; D is perhaps TRBD2 (5 bases). CDR3 size: 12 residues. Deletions cut 0 bases from V and 9 bases from J, with 7 bases between. Germline CDR1 SGHNT, CDR2 YYREEE (reference sequence). CDR3 region: CASSLAGSEQFF. The CDR3 nucleotides read TGTGCCAGCAGCTTGGCGGGAAGTGAGCAGTTCTTC.

The chain recombines TRBV9 with TRBJ2-3, with 8 bases identical to TRBD2. V lost 2 bases and J lost 0; bases outside the gene matches: 14. The CDR3 covers 19 residues. CDR1 is SGDLS and CDR2 is YYNGEE in the germline V gene. CDR3 nucleotides: TGTGCCAGCAGCGTGACCCGGGGGGGTGATTCCCCTAGCACAGATACGCAGTATTTT. Translation gives CASSVTRGGDSPSTDTQYF.